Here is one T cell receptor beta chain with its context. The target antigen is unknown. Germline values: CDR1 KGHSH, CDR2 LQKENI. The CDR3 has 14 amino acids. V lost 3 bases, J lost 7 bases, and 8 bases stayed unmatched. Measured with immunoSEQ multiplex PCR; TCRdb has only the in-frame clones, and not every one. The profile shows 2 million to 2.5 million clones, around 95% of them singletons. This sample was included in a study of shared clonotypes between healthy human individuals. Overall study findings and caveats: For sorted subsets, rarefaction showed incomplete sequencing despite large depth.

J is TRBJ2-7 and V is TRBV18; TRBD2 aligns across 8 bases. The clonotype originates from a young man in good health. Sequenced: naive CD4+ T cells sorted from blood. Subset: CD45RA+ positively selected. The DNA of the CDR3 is TGTGCCAGCTCACCCCTTGGAGCGGGGGTTGAGCAGTACTTC. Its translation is CASSPLGAGVEQYF. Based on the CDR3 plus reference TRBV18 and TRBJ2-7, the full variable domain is NAGVMQNPRHLVRRRGQEARLRCSPMKGHSHVYWYRQLPEEGLKFMVYLQKENIIDESGMPKERFSAEFPKEGPSILRIQQVVRGDSAAYFCASSPLGAGVEQYFGPGTRLTVT.